This T cell receptor beta chain was profiled in a study of cytomegalovirus exposure and HLA in healthy donors. Remarks on this clone: Its antigen is not known.

Use of 60 Vbeta and 13 Jbeta primers characterized the PCR. The method was immunoSEQ multiplex PCR; TCRdb's version includes in-frame clones alone and lacks a portion of them. Among some 140,000 clones, around 79% were seen once, and the ten largest hold over 2.5%. Germline V gene sequence: CDR1 LNHDA, CDR2 SQIVND (reference sequence). This CDR3 comprises 14 residues. V shed 4 bases and J shed 7 bases, with 16 bases lying between them. General observations from the study: Sequencing depth across donors, presence/absence analyses assumed, was roughly uniform. Cytomegalovirus association was listed for 164 TCR beta chains. A few CMV-associated chains proved CMV antigen-specific in vitro. TCR beta sequences reportedly predicted most subjects' HLA-A and HLA-B alleles accurately.

Sequencing was performed on PBMCs. The rearrangement joins TRBV19 to TRBJ2-5; a possible D gene is TRBD1 (6 bases). The receptor was derived from a young man in good health and CMV-seronegative. CDR3 protein: CASSTSGVPGTQYF. CDR3 sequence (DNA): TGTGCCAGTAGTACTTCAGGGGTCCCGGGGACCCAGTACTTC.